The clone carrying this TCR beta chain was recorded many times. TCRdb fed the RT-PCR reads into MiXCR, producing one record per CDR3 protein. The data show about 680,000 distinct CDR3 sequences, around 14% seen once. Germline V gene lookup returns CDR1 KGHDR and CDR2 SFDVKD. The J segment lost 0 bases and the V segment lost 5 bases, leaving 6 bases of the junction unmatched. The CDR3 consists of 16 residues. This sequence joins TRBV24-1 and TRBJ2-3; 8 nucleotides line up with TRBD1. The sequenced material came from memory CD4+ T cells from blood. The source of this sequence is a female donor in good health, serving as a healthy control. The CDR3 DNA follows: TGTGCCACCAGTGCCGTTGGGACAGGAAGCACAGATACGCAGTATTTT. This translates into CATSAVGTGSTDTQYF.